The 13 T cell receptor beta chains presented below share a single source sample, sequenced in a study of T cell responses to AZD1222 COVID-19 vaccine. Sequencing used immunoSEQ multiplex PCR; TCRdb keeps in-frame clones, though not all of them. Found here are about 140,000 clones, 90% to 95% of them singletons; the top ten hold more than 0.8%. This material consisted of peripheral blood, taken on day 0 of MenACWY control vaccination. These receptors were taken from an adult in good health.

The V and J genes are TRBV6-5 and TRBJ2-3; D gene ambiguous. This CDR3 has 12 amino acids. Per germline, CDR1 MNHEY and CDR2 SVGAGI. V lost 6 bases and J 3 bases, leaving 7 bases between the germline ends. CDR3 DNA: TGTGCCAGCAGCCCCTATACAGATACGCAGTATTTT. Amino acid sequence: CASSPYTDTQYF.

The rearrangement joins TRBV18 to TRBJ1-4, with no clear D. Germline V gives CDR1 KGHSH, CDR2 LQKENI. V was clipped by 0 bases and J by 7 bases, with 12 bases between them. This CDR3 contains 15 residues. In DNA, the CDR3 is TGTGCCAGCTCACCACCTTGGGGAGGGAGTGAAAAACTGTTTTTT. Protein: CASSPPWGGSEKLFF.

The count of this clone is one. J is TRBJ1-3 and V is TRBV6-2 or TRBV6-3, with unresolved D. Trimming removed 6 bases from V and 2 bases from J, with 14 bases in between. Germline assignment: CDR1 MNHEY and CDR2 SVGEGT. This CDR3 comprises 15 residues. The DNA for the CDR3 is TGTGCCAGCAGCCGCCCGGTTGGAGCTGGAAACACCATATATTTT. It codes for CASSRPVGAGNTIYF.

The chain couples TRBV28 to TRBJ1-1, with TRBD1 as a possible D gene (5 bases). The CDR3 loop spans 14 amino acids. Germline V CDR1 and CDR2: MDHEN, SYDVKM. The V gene lost 7 bases and the J gene lost 0 bases, with 12 bases spanning the gap. For the CDR3, the DNA is TGTGCCAGCATTCCGGGACCGATGAACACTGAAGCTTTCTTT. It yields the protein CASIPGPMNTEAFF.

J is TRBJ1-1 and V is TRBV18; a weak D match, TRBD1 (5 bases). V was pared by 5 bases and J by 1 base, with 17 bases between. CDR1 is KGHSH and CDR2 is LQKENI in the germline V gene. The CDR3 totals 16 residues. CDR3 nucleotides: TGTGCCAGCTCAGCCACCGGGGGTTCATCGAACACTGAAGCTTTCTTT. This sequence encodes CASSATGGSSNTEAFF.

The V and J genes are TRBV28 and TRBJ2-2; TRBD1 agrees at 10 bases. Looked up from germline, CDR1 is MDHEN and CDR2 is SYDVKM. Losses at the gene ends were 7 bases for V and 5 bases for J; bases not matched to a gene: 7. The CDR3 is 15 amino acids. CDR3 region: CASTLGTGETGELFF. The CDR3 coding sequence is TGTGCCAGCACCCTAGGGACAGGGGAGACCGGGGAGCTGTTTTTT.

V is TRBV3-1 (or the pseudogene TRBV3-2) and J is TRBJ2-7; 11 bases are shared with TRBD2. CDR1 is LGHDT and CDR2 is YNNKEL in the germline V gene (reference sequence). V lost 0 bases to trimming and J lost 4 bases; unmatched junction nucleotides: 5. The CDR3 totals 16 residues. The CDR3 reads CASSQDRASGRYEQYF. The CDR3 DNA reads TGTGCCAGCAGCCAAGATCGGGCTAGCGGGAGGTACGAGCAGTACTTC.

The gene calls are TRBV6-5 and TRBJ1-1, with a possible D match to TRBD1 (6 bases). Trimming left V 4 bases short and J 6 bases short, with 12 bases between. This CDR3 has 13 residues. Germline V gives CDR1 MNHEY, CDR2 SVGAGI. CDR3 sequence (DNA): TGTGCCAGCAGTTCTTTTGGGGGCCCTGAAGCTTTCTTT. Residues: CASSSFGGPEAFF.

This chain joins TRBV28 and TRBJ1-6; weak D call: TRBD1 (5 bases). CDR3 size: 16 residues. Germline V gene data show CDR1 as MDHEN and CDR2 as SYDVKM. The ends were cut back, 5 bases at V and 7 bases at J, with 18 bases in the middle. The CDR3: CASSHRQLAKNSPLHF. The CDR3 coding sequence is TGTGCCAGCAGTCATAGACAGTTGGCCAAGAATTCACCCCTCCACTTT.

The chain joins TRBV5-4 to TRBJ1-2; D is possibly TRBD1 (5 bases). Germline V gene data show CDR1 as SGHNT and CDR2 as YYREEE (reference sequence). The V end lost 0 bases, the J end lost 2 bases, and 14 bases lay between the germline ends. This CDR3 comprises 16 residues. CDR3 bases: TGTGCCAGCAGCTTGGGCGGGGCAGGGCGGAACTATGGCTACACCTTC. Its translation: CASSLGGAGRNYGYTF.

The rearrangement links TRBV18 to TRBJ1-4; 8 bases map to TRBD1. The CDR3 has 15 residues. Trimming at V came to 3 bases and at J to 7 bases, leaving 7 bases not matched to a gene. In germline, CDR1 is KGHSH, CDR2 LQKENI. The CDR3 DNA sequence: TGTGCCAGCTCACCTTACGAAGGGACAGGTGAAAAACTGTTTTTT. This sequence encodes CASSPYEGTGEKLFF.

CDR3 DNA sequence: TGTGCCAGCTTAGCGGGAGGAACAGATACGCAGTATTTT. Protein sequence: CASLAGGTDTQYF. The rearrangement uses TRBV5-4 and TRBJ2-3, with 10 bases identical to TRBD2. This CDR3 is built from 13 residues. Germline CDR1 is SGHNT and CDR2 is YYREEE (reference sequence). V shed 7 bases and J 3 bases; nucleotides not matched to a gene: 2.

This chain uses TRBV12-3 or TRBV12-4 with TRBJ1-2; D gene unclear. Trimming removed 4 bases at V and 13 bases at J, with 13 bases between. The CDR3 is 11 amino acids. Written as DNA, the CDR3 is TGTGCCAGCAGTTCCCCCAGCGCACCCACCTTC. This sequence encodes CASSSPSAPTF.